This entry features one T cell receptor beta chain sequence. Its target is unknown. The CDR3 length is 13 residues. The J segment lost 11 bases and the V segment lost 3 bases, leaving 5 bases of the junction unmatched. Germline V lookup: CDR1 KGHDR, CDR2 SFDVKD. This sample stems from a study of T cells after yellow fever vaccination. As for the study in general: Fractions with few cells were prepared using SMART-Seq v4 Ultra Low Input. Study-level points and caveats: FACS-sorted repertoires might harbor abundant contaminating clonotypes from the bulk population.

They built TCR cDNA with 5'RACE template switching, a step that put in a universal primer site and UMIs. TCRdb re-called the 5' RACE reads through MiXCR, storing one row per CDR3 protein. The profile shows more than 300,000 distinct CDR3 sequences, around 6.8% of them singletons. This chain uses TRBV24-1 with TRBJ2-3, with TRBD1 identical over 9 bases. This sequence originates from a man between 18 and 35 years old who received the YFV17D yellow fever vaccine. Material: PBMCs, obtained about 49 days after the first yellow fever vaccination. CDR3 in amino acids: CATSDPDRGEQYF. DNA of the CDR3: TGTGCCACCAGTGATCCGGACAGGGGAGAGCAGTATTTT.